The 12 T cell receptor beta chains below were found in one sample sequenced in a study of T cells in Graves' hyperthyroidism and ophthalmopathy. Amplified TCR beta CDR3 regions derived from RNA transcripts. The TCR CDR3 was amplified in a first-round RT-PCR using the HTBI primer set. TCRdb redid the calling of the multiplex PCR reads with MiXCR, one entry per CDR3 protein. In the table there are some 600,000 distinct CDR3 sequences, approximately 13% of which are singletons. Sequenced sample: blood. The receptors stem from a woman in her twenties or thirties with Graves' hyperthyroidism that later progressed to Graves' ophthalmopathy.

This clonotype was counted a few times. The chain recombines TRBV9 with TRBJ1-5, with TRBD1 matching over 8 bases. The V gene's germline CDR1 is SGDLS and CDR2 YYNGEE. The CDR3 loop spans 17 amino acids. J was trimmed by 5 bases and V by 4 bases; bases with no gene match: 14. CDR3 sequence (DNA): TGTGCCAGCAGCCACTCGACAGGGGAGACCCCGGATCAGCCCCAGCATTTT. Translated, it gives CASSHSTGETPDQPQHF.

The chain joins TRBV3-1 to TRBJ1-2; D might be TRBD1 (5 bases). Trimming left V 0 bases short and J 4 bases short, with 15 bases between. Germline CDR1 and CDR2: LGHDT and YNNKEL (reference sequence). This CDR3 contains 16 residues. The CDR3 nucleotides read TGTGCCAGCAGCCAAGAAGACGCAGGGATGGGCTATGGCTACACCTTC. Translating it yields CASSQEDAGMGYGYTF.

This clonotype was found many times. The chain links TRBV14 to TRBJ1-5; D is unclear. The germline V gene encodes CDR1 SGHDN and CDR2 FVKESK. The ends were cut back, 0 bases at V and 7 bases at J, with 7 bases in the middle. The CDR3 extends over 13 amino acids. DNA for the CDR3: TGTGCCAGCAGCCAAGAGTTAGGACAGCCCCAGCATTTT. This translates into CASSQELGQPQHF. The whole variable domain, filled in from reference TRBV14 and TRBJ1-5, reads EAGVTQFPSHSVIEKGQTVTLRCDPISGHDNLYWYRRVMGKEIKFLLHFVKESKQDESGMPNNRFLAERTGGTYSTLKVQPAELEDSGVYFCASSQELGQPQHFGDGTRLSIL.

This clonotype has a count of ten or more. The rearrangement links TRBV7-9 to TRBJ2-7; D unresolved. This CDR3 is 15 amino acids long. V lost 5 bases to trimming and J lost 1 base, with 15 bases between them. Per the germline V gene, CDR1 is SEHNR and CDR2 is FQNEAQ (reference sequence). The chain's CDR3 is CASSPTLSGSYEQYF. CDR3 nucleotide sequence: TGTGCCAGCAGCCCCACCTTGTCAGGATCCTACGAGCAGTACTTC.

The V call is TRBV7-2, the J call TRBJ2-5, with 12 bases identical to TRBD2. After removal of 4 bases from V and 2 bases from J, the junction contained 5 bases not matched to a gene. Germline values: CDR1 SGHTA, CDR2 FQGNSA. CDR3 length equals 16 residues. The CDR3 nucleotides are TGTGCCAGCAGCTCGGGACTAGCGGGCTTTCAAGAGACCCAGTACTTC. It specifies CASSSGLAGFQETQYF.

In its sample, this clonotype was seen many times. The chain has TRBV6-2 or TRBV6-3 and TRBJ2-2; 11 bases match TRBD1. The V segment lost 6 bases and the J segment 3 bases; nucleotides outside the gene matches: 6. This CDR3 spans 16 amino acids. Per the germline V gene, CDR1 is MNHEY and CDR2 is SVGEGT. The CDR3: CASSYRDRGYTGELFF. The CDR3, as DNA: TGTGCCAGCAGCTACCGGGACAGGGGGTACACCGGGGAGCTGTTTTTT.

This clonotype was seen at least ten times. The V gene is TRBV24-1, the J gene TRBJ1-5, with 7 bases identical to TRBD1. Unmatched junction bases numbered 6, after V lost 4 bases and J lost 4 bases. Per germline, CDR1 KGHDR and CDR2 SFDVKD. The CDR3 is 15 residues long. CDR3 loop: CATSEHGTANQPQHF. The CDR3 DNA reads TGTGCCACCAGTGAGCACGGGACAGCGAATCAGCCCCAGCATTTT.

This clonotype was seen ten or more times. This CDR3 reads CASSEEGALYEKLFF. The CDR3, as DNA: TGTGCCAGCAGTGAAGAGGGGGCTTTGTATGAAAAACTGTTTTTT. The chain employs TRBV6-1 and TRBJ1-4; 7 bases are a match to TRBD1. Germline CDR1 and CDR2: MNHNS and SASEGT. V gave up 1 base and J gave up 6 bases; unmatched junction bases: 5. This CDR3 comprises 15 residues.

The table lists this clonotype with many counts. J is TRBJ1-1 and V is TRBV3-1; a possible D gene is TRBD1 (5 bases). V was trimmed by 2 bases and J by 4 bases, leaving 8 bases between them. Germline CDR1 LGHDT, CDR2 YNNKEL (reference sequence). The CDR3 runs to 13 residues. CDR3 residues: CASSQQGGTEAFF. The CDR3 coding sequence is TGTGCCAGCAGCCAACAGGGCGGCACTGAAGCTTTCTTT. Complete variable domain (other parts from reference TRBV3-1 and TRBJ1-1): DTAVSQTPKYLVTQMGNDKSIKCEQNLGHDTMYWYKQDSKKFLKIMFSYNNKELIINETVPNRFSPKSPDKAHLNLHINSLELGDSAVYFCASSQQGGTEAFFGQGTRLTVV.

The CDR3 bases are TGTGCCAGCAGCCAAAACAGGAACACCGGGGAGCTGTTTTTT. Translating it yields CASSQNRNTGELFF. This chain connects TRBV7-3 to TRBJ2-2; D uncertain. V was trimmed by 5 bases and J by 1 base, leaving 8 bases between them. The CDR3 runs to 14 residues. CDR1 and CDR2 from the germline V gene are SGHTA and FQGTGA.

This clonotype appeared a few times. J is TRBJ2-2 and V is TRBV6-1; 8 bases match TRBD1. Germline V gives CDR1 MNHNS, CDR2 SASEGT. Losses at the gene ends were 3 bases for V and 6 bases for J; bases not matched to a gene: 12. This CDR3 contains 17 residues. The DNA of the CDR3 is TGTGCCAGCAGTGATGTTAGGGAGACAGGGGTCCCCGGGGAGCTGTTTTTT. Its translation is CASSDVRETGVPGELFF.

This clonotype occurred many times. The J gene is TRBJ2-1, the V gene TRBV2, with TRBD2 as a possible D gene (5 bases). V shed 6 bases and J shed 8 bases, with 11 bases lying between them. The CDR3 consists of 12 residues. From germline, CDR1 is SNHLY and CDR2 FYNNEI. The DNA of the CDR3 is TGTGCCAGCAGGGTAGCGAACGATGAGCAGTTCTTC. Its translation is CASRVANDEQFF. The full variable domain, rest sourced from reference TRBV2 and TRBJ2-1, is EPEVTQTPSHQVTQMGQEVILRCVPISNHLYFYWYRQILGQKVEFLVSFYNNEISEKSEIFDDQFSVERPDGSNFTLKIRSTKLEDSAMYFCASRVANDEQFFGPGTRLTVL.